The 3 T cell receptor beta chains given below trace back to one sample, sequenced in a study of OX40 agonist ivuxolimab in advanced cancers. To prepare the library, the immunoSEQ multiplex PCR assay was applied. TCRdb provides this immuneACCESS table in a form limited to in-frame rearrangements. Some clones are lacking; in checked studies, under half of them reflect an unresolved V gene, and why the rest are absent is not known. This sample is represented by roughly 48,000 clones; about 85% of them were singletons. The leading ten clones occupy 9.9% of the sample. The input for sequencing was CD4+ or CD8+ T cells sorted from blood, taken in a trial of the OX40 agonist ivuxolimab. All receptors come from an adult with an advanced solid tumor such as melanoma, head and neck, liver or kidney cancer.

The chain recombines TRBV5-1 with TRBJ1-2; TRBD1 is a possible D gene (5 bases). This CDR3 contains 13 residues. CDR1 and CDR2 from the germline V gene are SGHRS and YFSETQ. Trimming removed 7 bases at V and 7 bases at J, with 17 bases between. CDR3 sequence (DNA): TGCGCCAGCGGGGACGGCACATTCCCTGGCTACACCTTC. Encoded protein: CASGDGTFPGYTF.

The chain carries TRBV19 and TRBJ1-1; D is possibly TRBD1 (5 bases). Trimming stripped 5 bases from V and 0 bases from J, with 7 bases between. CDR3 size: 13 residues. CDR1 is LNHDA, CDR2 SQIVND, per germline (reference sequence). CDR3 in DNA: TGTGCCAGTAGTGCAGGGCTGAACACTGAAGCTTTCTTT. This sequence encodes CASSAGLNTEAFF.

V gene TRBV2 combines with J gene TRBJ2-5, with 10 bases matching TRBD1. The trim removed 11 bases at V and 5 bases at J, leaving 5 bases unmatched. The CDR3 extends over 12 amino acids. In germline, CDR1 is SNHLY, CDR2 FYNNEI. CDR3 DNA: TGTGCCGCTCGGGGACAGGGGGAGACCCAGTACTTC. This translates into CAARGQGETQYF.